Each of the 9 T cell receptor beta chains below was sequenced from the same sample in a study of T cell responses to AZD1222 COVID-19 vaccine. The repertoire was sequenced with immunoSEQ multiplex PCR; TCRdb's copy has only in-frame clones and lacks some. The data hold 140,000 or so clones, with about nine tenths observed a single time. The sample here was peripheral blood, taken 28 days after the second AZD1222 dose. The receptor source for this set is an adult who received the AZD1222 COVID-19 vaccine.

The chain joins TRBV7-2 to TRBJ2-7; D is possibly TRBD2 (6 bases). CDR3 length equals 15 residues. V gave up 5 bases and J gave up 2 bases, with 16 bases separating them. The germline V gene encodes CDR1 SGHTA and CDR2 FQGNSA. The CDR3 DNA is TGTGCCAGCAGCCTCGGGGGTAGGGTTACCTACGAGCAGTACTTC. It yields the protein CASSLGGRVTYEQYF.

CDR3 sequence: CASSLDTGTGNTIYF. In DNA form, the CDR3 reads TGCGCCAGCAGCTTGGATACAGGGACTGGAAACACCATATATTTT. J is TRBJ1-3 and V is TRBV5-1; possibly TRBD1 for D (6 bases). Germline V CDR1 and CDR2: SGHRS, YFSETQ. This CDR3 region has 15 residues. Trimming left V 0 bases short and J 2 bases short, with 9 bases between.

The V call is TRBV7-9, the J call TRBJ2-1; 7 positions agree with TRBD1. The ends lost 8 bases at V and 6 bases at J; junction bases unmatched: 7. The CDR3 length is 13 residues. Germline V gene lookup returns CDR1 SEHNR and CDR2 FQNEAQ (reference sequence). The CDR3 loop is CASVQGSLNEQFF. CDR3 nucleotides: TGTGCCAGCGTACAGGGGAGTCTCAATGAGCAGTTCTTC.

The chain employs TRBV6-5 and TRBJ2-3; weak D call: TRBD1 (6 bases). V was shortened by 6 bases and J by 2 bases, with 15 bases between the two germline ends. Germline lookup yields CDR1 MNHEY and CDR2 SVGAGI. This CDR3 contains 15 residues. The CDR3 nucleotides are TGTGCCAGCAGCTCCGGGACAATTCACACAGATACGCAGTATTTT. Translating it yields CASSSGTIHTDTQYF.

The chain's CDR3 is CASSFQGARNYGYTF. In DNA, the CDR3 is TGCGCCAGCAGCTTTCAGGGGGCGCGGAACTATGGCTACACCTTC. The chain uses TRBV5-1 and TRBJ1-2; 8 bases agree with TRBD1. From germline, CDR1 is SGHRS and CDR2 YFSETQ. V was pared by 2 bases and J by 2 bases, with 5 bases of the junction left unmatched. This CDR3 comprises 15 residues.

The chain carries TRBV18 and TRBJ1-1, with unresolved D. This CDR3 is built from 13 residues. CDR1 and CDR2 from the germline V gene are KGHSH and LQKENI. Trimming pared 2 bases from V and 1 base from J, leaving 5 bases between. The CDR3 DNA sequence: TGTGCCAGCTCACCATCGGAGAACACTGAAGCTTTCTTT. Translation gives CASSPSENTEAFF.

This chain links TRBV3-1 (or the pseudogene TRBV3-2) with TRBJ2-1, with TRBD2 as a possible D gene (5 bases). With 7 bases removed from V and 0 bases from J, the gap between germline ends came to 7 bases. Germline values: CDR1 LGHDT, CDR2 YNNKEL (reference sequence). This CDR3 region has 13 residues. This CDR3 reads CASIGSSYNEQFF. The DNA of the CDR3 is TGTGCCAGCATTGGGAGCTCCTACAATGAGCAGTTCTTC.

The chain is built from TRBV7-2 and TRBJ2-1; no clear D gene. The V end was cut by 0 bases, the J end by 6 bases, with 18 bases between. The germline CDR1 and CDR2 sequences are SGHTA and FQGNSA. This CDR3 region has 17 residues. The CDR3 is CASSLAPAVQLANEQFF. DNA for the CDR3: TGTGCCAGCAGCTTAGCCCCCGCCGTCCAGTTGGCCAATGAGCAGTTCTTC.

The chain joins TRBV6-5 to TRBJ1-6; D ambiguous. The CDR3 length is 15 residues. The ends were cut back, 2 bases at V and 3 bases at J, with 8 bases in the middle. Germline V CDR1 and CDR2: MNHEY, SVGAGI. CDR3 nucleotides: TGTGCCAGCAGTTACCGGCCAGTCTATAATTCACCCCTCCACTTT. Amino acids: CASSYRPVYNSPLHF.